This T cell receptor (beta chain) appears in the sequencing data of a study of lymphopenia after photon versus proton radiotherapy. Germline V gene sequence: CDR1 MNHEY, CDR2 SVGAGI. The CDR3 runs to 15 residues. V lost 0 bases, J lost 4 bases, and 10 bases lay in between. Study observations and caveats: A bigger post-nadir fall in TCR diversity correlated inversely with survival time in deceased patients.

Concerning this clone itself: The antigen is undetermined.

Sequencing was performed with immunoSEQ multiplex PCR; in TCRdb, only in-frame clones are kept and a portion is missing. The data contain more than 5,500 clones, roughly 86% of them singletons. The genes are TRBV6-5 and TRBJ1-5; D gene ambiguous. Specimen: peripheral blood, collected from a patient treated with photon-based radiotherapy. This TCR came from a man between 25 and 39 years old with gastric cancer. CDR3 nucleotide sequence: TGTGCCAGCAGTTACTCGAACTCGAGGAATCAGCCCCAGCATTTT. Translating gives CASSYSNSRNQPQHF.